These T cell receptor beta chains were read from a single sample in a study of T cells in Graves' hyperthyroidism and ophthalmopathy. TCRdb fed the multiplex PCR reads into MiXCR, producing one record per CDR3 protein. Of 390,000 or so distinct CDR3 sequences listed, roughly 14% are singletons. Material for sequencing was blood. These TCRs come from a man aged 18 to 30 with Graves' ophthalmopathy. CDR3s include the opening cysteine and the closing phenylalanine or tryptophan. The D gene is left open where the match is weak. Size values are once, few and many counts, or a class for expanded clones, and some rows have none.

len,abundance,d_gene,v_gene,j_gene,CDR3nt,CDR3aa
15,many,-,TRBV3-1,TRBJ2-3,TGTGCCAGCAGCCAAAGTAGAGACTACTTCCCCACGCAGTATTTT,CASSQSRDYFPTQYF
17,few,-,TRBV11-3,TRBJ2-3,TGTGCCAGCAGCTTGGACCAGCATTCCGCGGGCACAGATACGCAGTATTTT,CASSLDQHSAGTDTQYF
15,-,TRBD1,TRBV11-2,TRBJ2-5,TGTGCCAGCGGAGGGACAGGGGGCCCAGGAGAGACCCAGTACTTC,CASGGTGGPGETQYF
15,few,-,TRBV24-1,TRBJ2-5,TGTGCCACCAGTCCAGGGAGCAGGGCTCAAGAGACCCAGTACTTC,CATSPGSRAQETQYF
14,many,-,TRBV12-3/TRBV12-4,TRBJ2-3,TGTGCCAGCAGTTTCTACAGCGGCACAGATACGCAGTATTTT,CASSFYSGTDTQYF
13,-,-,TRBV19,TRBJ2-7,TGTGCCAGTAGTATAGCTTCGGGCCGCGAGCAGTACTTC,CASSIASGREQYF
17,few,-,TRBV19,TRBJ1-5,TGTGCCAGTAGTATAGACTACGGACAGAATAGCAATCAGCCCCAGCATTTT,CASSIDYGQNSNQPQHF
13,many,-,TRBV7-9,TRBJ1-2,TGTGCCAGCGGGACACCCTGGGGCTATGGCTACACCTTC,CASGTPWGYGYTF
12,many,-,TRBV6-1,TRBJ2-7,TGTGCCAGCAGTTCTAACGGACTGAGGCAGTACTTC,CASSSNGLRQYF
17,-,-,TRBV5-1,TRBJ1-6,TGCGCCAGCACCAGGACAGACGAGAGCTCCTATAATTCACCCCTCCACTTT,CASTRTDESSYNSPLHF
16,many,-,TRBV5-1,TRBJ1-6,TGCGCCAGCAGCTTGGCGGGAAGTCGGTATAATTCACCCCTCCACTTT,CASSLAGSRYNSPLHF
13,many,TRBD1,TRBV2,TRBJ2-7,TGTGCCAGCACAAGACAGGGTTTCGACGAGCAGTACTTC,CASTRQGFDEQYF
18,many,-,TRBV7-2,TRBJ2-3,TGTGCCAGCAGCCCGACTCGATGGGGTAGCGCTAGCACAGATACGCAGTATTTT,CASSPTRWGSASTDTQYF
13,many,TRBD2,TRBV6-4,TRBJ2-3,TGTGCCACCAAAGCGGGAGTTCCAGATACGCAGTATTTT,CATKAGVPDTQYF
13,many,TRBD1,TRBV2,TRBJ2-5,TGTGCCAGCACCGGACAGGGCTCGGAGACCCAGTACTTC,CASTGQGSETQYF
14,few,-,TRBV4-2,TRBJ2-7,TGTGCCAGCAGCCAAGGACTAGACGGCTACGAGCAGTACTTC,CASSQGLDGYEQYF
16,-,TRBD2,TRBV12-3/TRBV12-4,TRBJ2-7,TGTGCCAGCAGTTGGACTAGCGGGGGGGTTTCCTACGAGCAGTACTTC,CASSWTSGGVSYEQYF
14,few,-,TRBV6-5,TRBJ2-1,TGTGCCAGCAGTTACGTGGGGAACTACAATGAGCAGTTCTTC,CASSYVGNYNEQFF
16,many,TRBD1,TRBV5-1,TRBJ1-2,TGCGCCAGCAGCTTGGATGTATTGGGACAGGGAGCGAGGTACACCTTC,CASSLDVLGQGARYTF
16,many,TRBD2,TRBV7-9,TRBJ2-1,TGTGCCAGCAGCTTGGGGACTAGCGGGATGCGCAATGAGCAGTTCTTC,CASSLGTSGMRNEQFF
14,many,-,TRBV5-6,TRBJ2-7,TGTGCCAGCAGCCCCAACTTCGGACATCACGAGCAGTACTTC,CASSPNFGHHEQYF
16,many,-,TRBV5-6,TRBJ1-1,TGTGCCAGCAGCTTGGCATCGGCAGCTCAGAACACTGAAGCTTTCTTT,CASSLASAAQNTEAFF
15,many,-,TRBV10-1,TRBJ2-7,TGCGCCAGCAGTGAGTCTGGACAGCGGTACTACGAGCAGTACTTC,CASSESGQRYYEQYF
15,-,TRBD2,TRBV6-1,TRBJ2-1,TGTGCCAGCAGCTCGGGACTAGCAGGGTCTGACGAGCAGTTCTTC,CASSSGLAGSDEQFF
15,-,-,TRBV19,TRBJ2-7,TGTGCCAGTAGTATAGACCGGGGCCCTTCCTACGAGCAGTACTTC,CASSIDRGPSYEQYF
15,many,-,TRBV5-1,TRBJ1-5,TGCGCCAGCAGCTTGTTGGGAGGGAGCAATCAGCCCCAGCATTTT,CASSLLGGSNQPQHF
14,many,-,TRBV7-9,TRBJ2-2,TGTGCCAGCAGCTCGGCGACAGACACCGGGGAGCTGTTTTTT,CASSSATDTGELFF
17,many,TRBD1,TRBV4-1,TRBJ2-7,TGCGCCAGCAGCCAAGGGGACCGGGACAGCCTTTCCTACGAGCAGTACTTC,CASSQGDRDSLSYEQYF
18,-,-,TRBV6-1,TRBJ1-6,TGTGCCAGCAGTGAATTCGCGATATTCCGGGGTGAGAATTCACCCCTCCACTTT,CASSEFAIFRGENSPLHF
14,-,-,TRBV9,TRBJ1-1,TGTGCCAGCAGCGTTACAGGTGAGAACACTGAAGCTTTCTTT,CASSVTGENTEAFF
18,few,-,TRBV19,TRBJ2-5,TGTGCCAGTAGTATAGATTTGGCCGGGACACCCCTGAGAGAGACCCAGTACTTC,CASSIDLAGTPLRETQYF
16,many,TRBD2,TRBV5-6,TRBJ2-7,TGTGCCAGCAGCTACCACCTAGCGGGAGGGCCGCACGAGCAGTACTTC,CASSYHLAGGPHEQYF
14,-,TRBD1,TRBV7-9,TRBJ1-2,TGTGCCAGCAGCAGGACAGGAACCAACTATGGCTACACCTTC,CASSRTGTNYGYTF
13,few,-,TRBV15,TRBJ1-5,TGTGCCACCAGCAGCCTTATGCATCAGCCCCAGCATTTT,CATSSLMHQPQHF
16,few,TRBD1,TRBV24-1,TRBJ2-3,TGTGCCACCAGTGAAGGGGACAGGGCCGGTCCAGATACGCAGTATTTT,CATSEGDRAGPDTQYF
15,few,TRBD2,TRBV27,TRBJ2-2,TGTGCCAGCAGCGTTAGCGGGATGGGCTCCGGGGAGCTGTTTTTT,CASSVSGMGSGELFF
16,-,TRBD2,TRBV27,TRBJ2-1,TGTGCCAGCAGCGTGGGGACTAGCGGGAGGGCCTATGAGCAGTTCTTC,CASSVGTSGRAYEQFF
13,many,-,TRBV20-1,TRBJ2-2,TGCAGTGCTAGCCCTAGTGGCACCGGGGAGCTGTTTTTT,CSASPSGTGELFF
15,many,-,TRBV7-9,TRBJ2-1,TGTGCCAGCAGCTTAGGACAGGTGGAGAGAGATGAGCAGTTCTTC,CASSLGQVERDEQFF
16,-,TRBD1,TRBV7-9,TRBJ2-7,TGTGCCAGCAGCTCTGGGACAGGGGGTCTCGGGTACGAGCAGTACTTC,CASSSGTGGLGYEQYF
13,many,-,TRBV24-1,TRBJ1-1,TGTGCCACCAGTGATTGGGGGAACACTGAAGCTTTCTTT,CATSDWGNTEAFF
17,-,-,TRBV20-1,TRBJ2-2,TGCAGTGCTAGACTCCGAGATCGGGGTAGGAACACCGGGGAGCTGTTTTTT,CSARLRDRGRNTGELFF